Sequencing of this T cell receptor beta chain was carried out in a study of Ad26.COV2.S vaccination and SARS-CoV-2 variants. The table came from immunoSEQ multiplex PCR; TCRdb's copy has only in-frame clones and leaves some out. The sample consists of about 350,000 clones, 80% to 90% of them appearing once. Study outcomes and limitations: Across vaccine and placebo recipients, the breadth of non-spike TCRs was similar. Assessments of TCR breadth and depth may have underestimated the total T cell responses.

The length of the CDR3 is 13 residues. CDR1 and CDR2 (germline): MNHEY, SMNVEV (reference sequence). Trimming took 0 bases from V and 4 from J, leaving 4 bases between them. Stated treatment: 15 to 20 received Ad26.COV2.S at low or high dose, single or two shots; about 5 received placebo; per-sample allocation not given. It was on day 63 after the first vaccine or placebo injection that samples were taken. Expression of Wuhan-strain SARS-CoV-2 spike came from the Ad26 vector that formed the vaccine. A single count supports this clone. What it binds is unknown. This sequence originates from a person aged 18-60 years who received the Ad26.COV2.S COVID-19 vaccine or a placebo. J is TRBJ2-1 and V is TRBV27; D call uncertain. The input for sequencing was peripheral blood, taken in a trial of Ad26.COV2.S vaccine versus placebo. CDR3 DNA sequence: TGTGCCAGCAGTTTATCAGAATACAATGAGCAGTTCTTC. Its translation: CASSLSEYNEQFF.